This T cell receptor beta chain was found in a study of CD8+ T cells in alopecia areata. The sample's treatment: oral pan-JAK inhibitor, 5-10 mg twice daily. Notes on this clone: Its specificity is not known.

RNA, once extracted, was reverse transcribed into cDNA for use as the sequencing template. The table came from immunoSEQ multiplex PCR; TCRdb's copy has only in-frame clones and leaves some out. The repertoire holds under 110,000 clones, around 60% seen once, with approximately 16% in the top ten. The CDR3 consists of 11 residues. Germline V gene data show CDR1 as GTSNPN and CDR2 as SVGIG (reference sequence). Trimming left V 5 bases short and J 1 base short, with 6 bases between. Regarding the study as a whole: Among the top 100, expanded CD8+ clones, as well as scalp clonality, were significantly decreased by tofacitinib.

The chain recombines TRBV30 with TRBJ2-7; no firm D call. The material was CD8+ T cells sorted from blood, obtained around week 55, from a patient treated with tofacitinib. This TCR derives from a human donor with alopecia areata. CDR3 DNA sequence: TGTGCCTGGTCTGGATCCTACGAGCAGTACTTC. Protein: CAWSGSYEQYF.